This T cell receptor beta chain is from a study of T-cell reconstitution after alpha-beta-depleted transplantation in children. General study results and limits: T-cell counts and diversity were attributed mostly to newly produced T cells one year after transplant.

Trimming left V 0 bases short and J 4 bases short, with 7 bases between. Germline CDR1 reads DFQATT; CDR2 reads SNEGSKA (reference sequence). The CDR3 has 13 residues. Unique molecular identifiers were incorporated during preparation of the TCRbeta library. TCRdb re-called the PCR reads with MiXCR, one entry per CDR3 protein. This sample has about 260,000 distinct CDR3 sequences, with 7.5% to 9.5% found just once. This clonotype was seen ten or more times. What it binds is not known. The rearrangement links TRBV20-1 to TRBJ1-5; D not certain. Specimen: PBMCs, mostly from graft donor cells, collected 180 days after TCRalphabeta/CD19-depleted stem cell transplant. This receptor was obtained from a male patient younger than 18 who had a stem cell transplant for acute lymphoblastic leukemia, so the T cells may come from the graft donor. The DNA for the CDR3 is TGCAGTGCTAGAGAAGTGGGGAATCAGCCCCAGCATTTT. It specifies CSAREVGNQPQHF.